This TCR beta chain derives from a study of blood T cell repertoires in COVID-19. Study at large: There were acute and convalescent COVID-19 samples, and they came from the United States, Italy and Spain.

V was cut by 4 bases and J by 2 bases, with 12 bases left in between. The CDR3 is made up of 14 amino acids. CDR1 is SEHNR, CDR2 FQNEAQ, per germline (reference sequence). Produced via immunoSEQ multiplex PCR; TCRdb's table is partial and in-frame only. The table has 15,000 to 20,000 clones, about 79% seen once. The TCR originated in a human donor in a cohort sampled during active COVID-19. What was sequenced was peripheral blood. V and J are TRBV7-9 and TRBJ2-7, with D perhaps matching TRBD1 (6 bases). In DNA form, the CDR3 reads TGTGCCAGCAGCTCAGGGGACGGGACCTACGAGCAGTACTTC. It encodes CASSSGDGTYEQYF.